These 24 T cell receptor beta chains came from one sample sequenced in a study of graft-versus-host responses after intestinal transplantation. Method: immunoSEQ multiplex PCR; TCRdb's copy keeps in-frame clones and lacks some. In the table there are approximately 54,000 clones, more than 80% of which are singletons. The sample in question was PBMCs, obtained around 95 weeks after intestinal transplant. Receptors originate from a human patient who received an intestinal transplant, so some T cells may come from the graft donor.

This clone was found a few times. This chain links TRBV5-8 with TRBJ1-2, with D perhaps TRBD1 (5 bases). V lost 4 bases, J lost 4 bases, and 14 bases lay in between. In germline, CDR1 is SGHTS, CDR2 YDEGEE. The CDR3 runs to 14 residues. CDR3 DNA: TGTGCCAGCAGCCCAATCGAGGGGAGCTATGGCTACACCTTC. It specifies CASSPIEGSYGYTF. Variable domain in full (rest from reference TRBV5-8 and TRBJ1-2): EAGVTQSPTHLIKTRGQQATLRCSPISGHTSVYWYQQALGLGLQFLLWYDEGEERNRGNFPPRFSGRQFPNYSSELNVNALELEDSALYLCASSPIEGSYGYTFGSGTRLTVV.

The V call is TRBV9, the J call TRBJ2-5, with a possible D match to TRBD2 (7 bases). Trimming took off 3 bases at V and 5 bases at J, with 17 bases between the two ends. Looked up from germline, CDR1 is SGDLS and CDR2 is YYNGEE. The CDR3 length is 15 residues. The CDR3 DNA sequence: TGTGCCAGCAGCGCGTCGGGGGGCGCTGGGGAGACCCAGTACTTC. Translation gives CASSASGGAGETQYF.

The V gene is TRBV27, the J gene TRBJ1-6; maybe TRBD1 (6 bases). Trimming took 7 bases from V and 7 from J, leaving 14 bases between them. CDR3 length: 14 amino acids. Germline CDR1 is MNHEY and CDR2 is SMNVEV (reference sequence). As DNA, the CDR3 is TGTGCCAGCACACCGGGACATTTCAATTCACCCCTCCACTTT. Its protein is CASTPGHFNSPLHF.

The CDR3 protein is CASSSTGARAGELFF. CDR3 coding DNA: TGCGCCAGCAGCTCGACCGGGGCTAGGGCCGGGGAGCTGTTTTTT. The J gene is TRBJ2-2, the V gene TRBV5-1; D is perhaps TRBD1 or TRBD2 (5 bases each). With 3 bases removed from V and 6 bases from J, the gap between germline ends came to 15 bases. Germline V gene lookup returns CDR1 SGHRS and CDR2 YFSETQ. This CDR3 spans 15 amino acids.

J is TRBJ2-3 and V is TRBV4-2; D is unresolved. The CDR3 runs 11 residues. Germline CDR1 reads LGHNA; CDR2 reads YNFKEQ. With 8 bases removed from V and 2 bases from J, the gap between germline ends came to 5 bases. The CDR3 DNA follows: TGTGCCAGCGGGGACACAGATACGCAGTATTTT. Translated, it gives CASGDTDTQYF.

V gene TRBV4-2 combines with J gene TRBJ2-7, with no clear D. The CDR3 has 13 residues. Trimming pared 0 bases from V and 3 bases from J, leaving 6 bases between. The germline gives CDR1 LGHNA, CDR2 YNFKEQ. In DNA, the CDR3 is TGTGCCAGCAGCCAAGATAAGTACTACGAGCAGTACTTC. Encoded protein: CASSQDKYYEQYF.

The chain couples TRBV5-1 to TRBJ2-2; 7 bases are shared with TRBD2. The ends lost 0 bases at V and 2 bases at J; junction bases unmatched: 10. The CDR3 extends over 18 amino acids. Germline CDR1 SGHRS, CDR2 YFSETQ. The CDR3 nucleotides read TGCGCCAGCAGCTTGGGATCGGCGGGAGTCACTAACACCGGGGAGCTGTTTTTT. Translation: CASSLGSAGVTNTGELFF.

This clone was seen a handful of times. The chain uses TRBV11-1 and TRBJ1-2; a possible D gene is TRBD1 (6 bases). V gave up 3 bases and J gave up 7 bases, with 12 bases separating them. The CDR3 has 13 amino acids. Germline V CDR1 and CDR2: SGHAT, FQDESV (reference sequence). This CDR3 reads CASSFARGGGYTF. For the CDR3, the DNA is TGTGCCAGCAGCTTCGCCAGGGGAGGTGGCTACACCTTC.

The CDR3 sequence is CASRGDRLYGYTF. The CDR3 coding sequence is TGTGCCAGCAGAGGAGACAGGTTGTATGGCTACACCTTC. The chain uses TRBV9 and TRBJ1-2, with a weak D call TRBD1 (6 bases). The CDR3 runs 13 residues. Germline V CDR1 and CDR2: SGDLS, YYNGEE. Trimming removed 5 bases from V and 5 bases from J, with 13 bases in between. The full variable domain, rest sourced from reference TRBV9 and TRBJ1-2, is DSGVTQTPKHLITATGQRVTLRCSPRSGDLSVYWYQQSLDQGLQFLIQYYNGEERAKGNILERFSAQQFPDLHSELNLSSLELGDSALYFCASRGDRLYGYTFGSGTRLTVV.

The chain joins TRBV18 to TRBJ2-2; possibly TRBD2 for D (5 bases). The CDR3 is made up of 14 amino acids. V was trimmed by 8 bases and J by 0 bases, leaving 10 bases between them. Germline V gives CDR1 KGHSH, CDR2 LQKENI. Written as DNA, the CDR3 is TGTGCCAGCCTCCCGGAGGCGAACACCGGGGAGCTGTTTTTT. The encoded protein is CASLPEANTGELFF.

The rearrangement joins TRBV6-1 to TRBJ2-2, with D hard to call. V was shortened by 3 bases and J by 7 bases, with 12 bases between the two germline ends. The CDR3 extends over 14 amino acids. Germline CDR1 reads MNHNS; CDR2 reads SASEGT. The CDR3 DNA is TGTGCCAGCAGTGAGAGACACCTTTTCGGGGAGCTGTTTTTT. Translated, it gives CASSERHLFGELFF.

The chain recombines TRBV5-3 with TRBJ2-3, with D possibly called TRBD1 or TRBD2 (6 bases each). TRBV5-3 is flagged as an ORF with uncertain function. Trimming cost V 4 bases and J 2 bases, with 23 bases left between them. The CDR3 has 18 amino acids. DNA for the CDR3: TGTGCCAGAAGCCCGTACCTTTTAGGGGGGCCGATCACAGATACGCAGTATTTT. Protein sequence: CARSPYLLGGPITDTQYF.

The chain carries TRBV9 and TRBJ2-1; 8 nucleotides align to TRBD2. This CDR3 has 13 residues. Unmatched junction bases numbered 5, after V lost 0 bases and J lost 12 bases. Germline values: CDR1 SGDLS, CDR2 YYNGEE. The CDR3 is CASSVAGGPGQFF. The CDR3 nucleotides read TGTGCCAGCAGCGTAGCGGGGGGGCCCGGGCAGTTCTTC.

The chain combines TRBV7-9 with TRBJ2-7; 9 nucleotides line up with TRBD2. Germline V gene sequence: CDR1 SEHNR, CDR2 FQNEAQ (reference sequence). Trimming cost V 5 bases and J 2 bases; bases outside gene matches: 19. The CDR3 is made up of 19 amino acids. The CDR3 bases are TGTGCCAGCAGCCCTTCCGGGAGAAAAAGCGGGGGGCATCCCTACGAGCAGTACTTC. Translation gives CASSPSGRKSGGHPYEQYF.

The chain joins TRBV5-4 to TRBJ2-5; either TRBD1 or TRBD2 may fit D (5 bases each). The V end lost 7 bases, the J end lost 1 base, and 11 bases lay between the germline ends. This CDR3 contains 13 residues. CDR1 and CDR2 from the germline V gene are SGHNT and YYREEE (reference sequence). The CDR3: CASFRDGQETQYF. CDR3 in DNA: TGTGCCAGCTTCCGGGACGGCCAAGAGACCCAGTACTTC.

J is TRBJ1-2 and V is TRBV7-2; D not certain. In germline, CDR1 is SGHTA, CDR2 FQGNSA. V was pared by 5 bases and J by 6 bases, with 7 bases between. This CDR3 spans 11 amino acids. The CDR3 nucleotides read TGTGCCAGCAGCGCCTCCCATGGCTACACCTTC. This translates into CASSASHGYTF.

This chain joins TRBV6-1 and TRBJ2-1, with 9 bases that match TRBD1. V lost 8 bases, J lost 8 bases, and 7 bases stayed unmatched. CDR1 is MNHNS and CDR2 is SASEGT in the germline V gene. The CDR3 length is 13 residues. The DNA for the CDR3 is TGTGCCAGCGGGGACAGGGTGTGGGATGAGCAGTTCTTC. Translation: CASGDRVWDEQFF.

The gene calls are TRBV6-1 and TRBJ2-7; 15 nucleotides agree with TRBD2. The CDR3 sequence is 17 residues long. Per the germline V gene, CDR1 is MNHNS and CDR2 is SASEGT. Losses at the gene ends were 3 bases for V and 3 bases for J; bases not matched to a gene: 6. The CDR3 protein is CASSDPGLAGGRYEQYF. DNA of the CDR3: TGTGCCAGCAGTGACCCGGGACTAGCGGGGGGACGCTACGAGCAGTACTTC.

The count of this clone is one. This sequence joins TRBV27 and TRBJ1-2; 8 positions match TRBD1. This CDR3 region has 14 residues. The junction had 6 bases not matched to a gene; V was cut back by 2 bases and J by 7 bases. Germline assignment: CDR1 MNHEY and CDR2 SMNVEV (reference sequence). The DNA for the CDR3 is TGTGCCAGCAGTTTAGGACAGGGATTTAGTGGCTACACCTTC. This codes for CASSLGQGFSGYTF.

J is TRBJ1-2 and V is TRBV18, with TRBD1 identical over 9 bases. J gave up 7 bases and V 1 base, and 16 bases lay outside the gene matches. CDR1 and CDR2 (germline): KGHSH, LQKENI. This CDR3 has 18 amino acids. CDR3 loop: CASSPLALTGGASPGYTF. The CDR3 coding sequence is TGTGCCAGCTCACCACTCGCCCTCACAGGGGGCGCAAGCCCTGGCTACACCTTC.

The chain joins TRBV2 to TRBJ1-3; D may be TRBD1 (5 bases). Germline V lookup: CDR1 SNHLY, CDR2 FYNNEI. CDR3 length: 14 amino acids. Trimming left V 6 bases short and J 8 bases short, with 17 bases between. The CDR3 protein is CASRRRGGVDTIYF. CDR3 bases: TGTGCCAGCAGAAGAAGGGGAGGGGTCGACACCATATATTTT.

The V and J genes are TRBV13 and TRBJ1-4; 7 nucleotides agree with TRBD1. CDR3 size: 14 residues. Germline V gene lookup returns CDR1 PRHDT and CDR2 FYEKMQ (reference sequence). Trimming removed 5 bases from V and 8 bases from J; junction bases left unmatched: 8. The CDR3 DNA sequence: TGTGCCAGCAGCATACGACAGGGTGGGGAAAAACTGTTTTTT. Protein: CASSIRQGGEKLFF. The entire variable domain, with the rest obtained from reference TRBV13 and TRBJ1-4, is as follows: AAGVIQSPRHLIKEKRETATLKCYPIPRHDTVYWYQQGPGQDPQFLISFYEKMQSDKGSIPDRFSAQQFSDYHSELNMSSLELGDSALYFCASSIRQGGEKLFFGSGTQLSVL.

V gene TRBV18 combines with J gene TRBJ1-1; D perhaps matches TRBD1 (5 bases). Trimming took 3 bases from V and 5 from J, leaving 13 bases between them. Germline-derived CDR1 and CDR2 are KGHSH and LQKENI. The CDR3 has 14 residues. CDR3 residues: CASSPGPPTTEAFF. Here the CDR3 DNA reads TGTGCCAGCTCACCGGGACCACCCACGACTGAAGCTTTCTTT. Looking up the rest from reference TRBV18 and TRBJ1-1 gives the full variable domain: NAGVMQNPRHLVRRRGQEARLRCSPMKGHSHVYWYRQLPEEGLKFMVYLQKENIIDESGMPKERFSAEFPKEGPSILRIQQVVRGDSAAYFCASSPGPPTTEAFFGQGTRLTVV.

The chain recombines TRBV21-1 with TRBJ1-1; whether TRBD1, the table's D call, matches the DNA was not checked. TRBV21-1 is recorded as a pseudogene. This CDR3 has 19 residues. The CDR3 sequence is CASSKKRPRDRGLGTEAFF. As DNA, the CDR3 is TGTGCCAGCAGCAAAAAAAGACCCCGGGACAGGGGGCTCGGCACTGAAGCTTTCTTT.